These 3 T cell receptor beta chains were sequenced from one sample in a study of CD8 T cells in ankylosing spondylitis. Each CDR3 protein gets one entry after TCRdb re-called the 5' RACE reads with MiXCR. The table records about 260,000 distinct CDR3 sequences, about 24% of them present only once. Sequenced sample: blood, either unsorted or a sorted T cell fraction (not recorded which). Source of these receptors: a male donor with ankylosing spondylitis or in good health (not recorded which).

This chain joins TRBV12-3 or TRBV12-4 and TRBJ1-5; no reliable D call. CDR3 length: 12 amino acids. Trimming cost V 6 bases and J 6 bases, with 9 bases left between them. In DNA form, the CDR3 reads TGTGCCAGCAGCTGGGGTGGTCAGCCCCAGCATTTT. It translates to CASSWGGQPQHF.

The chain links TRBV20-1 to TRBJ2-5, with 10 bases aligning to TRBD2. The germline V gene has CDR1 DFQATT and CDR2 SNEGSKA (reference sequence). CDR3 size: 15 residues. V gave up 0 bases and J gave up 4 bases; unmatched junction bases: 5. Here the CDR3 DNA reads TGCAGTGCTAGAGACCCCCAGCGGGGGGGAGAGACCCAGTACTTC. Translation: CSARDPQRGGETQYF.

This clonotype was seen only a few times. The J gene is TRBJ2-1, the V gene TRBV12-3 or TRBV12-4; D not resolved. V was cut by 7 bases and J by 10 bases, with 14 bases left in between. CDR3 size: 12 residues. In nucleotides, the CDR3 is TGTGCCAGCACCGTAGACCTTAGGGAGCAGTTCTTC. It codes for CASTVDLREQFF.